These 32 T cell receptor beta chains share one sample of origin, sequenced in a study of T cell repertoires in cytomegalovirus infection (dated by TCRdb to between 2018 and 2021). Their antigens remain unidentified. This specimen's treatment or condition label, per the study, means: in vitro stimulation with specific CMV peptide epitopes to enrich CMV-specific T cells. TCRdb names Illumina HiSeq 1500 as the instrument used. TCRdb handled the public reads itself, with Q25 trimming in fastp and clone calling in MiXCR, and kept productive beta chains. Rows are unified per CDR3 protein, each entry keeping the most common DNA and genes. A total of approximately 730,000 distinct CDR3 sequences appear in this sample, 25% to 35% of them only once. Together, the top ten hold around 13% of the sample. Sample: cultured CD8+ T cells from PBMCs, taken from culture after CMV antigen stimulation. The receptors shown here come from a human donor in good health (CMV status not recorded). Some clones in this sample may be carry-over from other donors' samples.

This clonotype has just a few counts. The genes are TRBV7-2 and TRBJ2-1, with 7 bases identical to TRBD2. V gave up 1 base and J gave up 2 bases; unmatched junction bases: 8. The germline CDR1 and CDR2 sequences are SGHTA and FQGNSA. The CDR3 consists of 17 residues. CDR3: CASSLDSAGVTYNEQFF. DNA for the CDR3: TGTGCCAGCAGCTTAGATTCGGCGGGGGTCACCTACAATGAGCAGTTCTTC.

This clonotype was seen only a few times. CDR3 amino acids: CASSLVSTGEKLFF. The CDR3 DNA reads TGTGCCAGCAGCTTAGTTAGTACCGGTGAAAAACTGTTTTTT. The chain carries TRBV7-8 and TRBJ1-4; no reliable D call. Germline V gene data show CDR1 as SGHVS and CDR2 as FQNEAQ. With 1 base removed from V and 7 bases from J, the gap between germline ends came to 10 bases. The CDR3 is 14 residues long.

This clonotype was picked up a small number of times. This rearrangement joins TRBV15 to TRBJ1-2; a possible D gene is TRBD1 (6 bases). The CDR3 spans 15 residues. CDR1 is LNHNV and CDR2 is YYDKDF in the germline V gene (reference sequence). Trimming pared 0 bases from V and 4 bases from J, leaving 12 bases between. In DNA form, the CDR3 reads TGTGCCACCAGCAGAGATGGACAGACGTCCTATGGCTACACCTTC. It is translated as CATSRDGQTSYGYTF.

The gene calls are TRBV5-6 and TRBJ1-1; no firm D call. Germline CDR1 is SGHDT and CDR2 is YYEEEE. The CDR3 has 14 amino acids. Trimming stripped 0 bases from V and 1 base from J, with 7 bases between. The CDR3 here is CASSLAAENTEAFF. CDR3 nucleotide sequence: TGTGCCAGCAGCTTGGCTGCGGAGAACACTGAAGCTTTCTTT.

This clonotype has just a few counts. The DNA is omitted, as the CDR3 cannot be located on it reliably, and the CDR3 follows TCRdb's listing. CDR3 sequence: CISVPEALTEWDTGELFF. The chain employs TRBV7-5 and TRBJ2-2; the DNA was not used to check the table's D call, TRBD1. TRBV7-5 is assigned pseudogene status. The CDR3 has 18 amino acids, counting both end residues.

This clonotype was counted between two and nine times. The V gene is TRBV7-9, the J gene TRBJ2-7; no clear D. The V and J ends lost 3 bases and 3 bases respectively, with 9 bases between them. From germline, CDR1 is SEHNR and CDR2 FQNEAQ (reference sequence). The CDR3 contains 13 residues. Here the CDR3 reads CASSFDGIYEQYV. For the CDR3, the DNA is TGTGCCAGCAGCTTCGACGGAATCTACGAGCAGTACGTC.

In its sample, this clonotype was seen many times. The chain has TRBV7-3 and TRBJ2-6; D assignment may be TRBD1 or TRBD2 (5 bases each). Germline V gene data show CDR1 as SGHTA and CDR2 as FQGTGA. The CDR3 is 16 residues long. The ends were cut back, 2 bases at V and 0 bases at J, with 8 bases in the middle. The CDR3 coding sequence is TGTGCCAGCAGCTTAGGGACGTCCTCTGGGGCCAACGTCCTGACTTTC. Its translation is CASSLGTSSGANVLTF.

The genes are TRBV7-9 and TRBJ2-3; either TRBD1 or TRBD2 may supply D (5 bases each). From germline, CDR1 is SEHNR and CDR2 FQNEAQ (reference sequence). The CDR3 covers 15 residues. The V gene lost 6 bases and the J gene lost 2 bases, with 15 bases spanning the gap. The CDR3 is CASREAGIHTDTQYF. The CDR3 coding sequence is TGTGCCAGCAGGGAGGCAGGGATCCACACAGATACGCAGTATTTT. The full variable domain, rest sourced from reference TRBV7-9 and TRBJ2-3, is DTGVSQNPRHKITKRGQNVTFRCDPISEHNRLYWYRQTLGQGPEFLTYFQNEAQLEKSRLLSDRFSAERPKGSFSTLEIQRTEQGDSAMYLCASREAGIHTDTQYFGPGTRLTVL.

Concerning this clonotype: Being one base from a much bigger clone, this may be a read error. The CDR3 nucleotides read TGTGCCAGCAGCCCCGGACAGGGAAGAAACATTCAGAACTTC. Translation gives CASSPGQGRNIQNF. The V gene is TRBV7-2, the J gene TRBJ2-4; 8 bases agree with TRBD1. The CDR3 totals 14 residues. Germline CDR1 and CDR2: SGHTA and FQGNSA.

The CDR3, as DNA: TGTGCCAGCAGCTTTAGCCGGGACAGCAATGAAAAACTGTTTTTT. Amino acid sequence: CASSFSRDSNEKLFF. V and J are TRBV7-9 and TRBJ1-4, with 7 nucleotides matching TRBD1. The CDR3 sequence is 15 residues long. Per germline, CDR1 SEHNR and CDR2 FQNEAQ (reference sequence). V shed 3 bases, J shed 5 bases, and the junction held 6 bases outside the gene matches.

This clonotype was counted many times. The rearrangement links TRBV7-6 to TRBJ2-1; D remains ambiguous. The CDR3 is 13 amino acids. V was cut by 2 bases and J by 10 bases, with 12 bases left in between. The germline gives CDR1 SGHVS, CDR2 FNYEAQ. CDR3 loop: CASSLTSAREQFF. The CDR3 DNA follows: TGTGCCAGCAGCTTAACCTCCGCAAGGGAGCAGTTCTTC.

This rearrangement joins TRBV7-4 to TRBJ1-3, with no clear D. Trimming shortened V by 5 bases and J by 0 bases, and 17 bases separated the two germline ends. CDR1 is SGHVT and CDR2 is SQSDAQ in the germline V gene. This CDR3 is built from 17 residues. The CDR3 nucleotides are TGTGCCAGCAGCCCAAGAGGTGGGCCTAACTCTGGAAACACCATATATTTT. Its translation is CASSPRGGPNSGNTIYF.

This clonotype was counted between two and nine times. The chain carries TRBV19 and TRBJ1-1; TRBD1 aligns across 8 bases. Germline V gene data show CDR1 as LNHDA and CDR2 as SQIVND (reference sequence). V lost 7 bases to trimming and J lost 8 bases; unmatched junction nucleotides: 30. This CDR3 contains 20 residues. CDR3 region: CASNSRNRGEAGGVTPEAFF. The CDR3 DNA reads TGTGCCAGTAACTCACGAAACCGAGGGGAGGCAGGGGGCGTAACCCCCGAAGCTTTCTTT.

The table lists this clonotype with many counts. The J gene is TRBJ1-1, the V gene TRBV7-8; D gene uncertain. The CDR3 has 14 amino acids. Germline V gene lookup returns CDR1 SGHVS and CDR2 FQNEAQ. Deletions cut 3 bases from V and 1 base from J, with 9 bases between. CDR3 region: CASSFYGENTEAFF. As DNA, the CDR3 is TGTGCCAGCAGCTTTTACGGGGAGAACACTGAAGCTTTCTTT. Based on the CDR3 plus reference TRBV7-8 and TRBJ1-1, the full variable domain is GAGVSQSPRYKVAKRGQDVALRCDPISGHVSLFWYQQALGQGPEFLTYFQNEAQLDKSGLPSDRFFAERPEGSVSTLKIQRTQQEDSAVYLCASSFYGENTEAFFGQGTRLTVV.

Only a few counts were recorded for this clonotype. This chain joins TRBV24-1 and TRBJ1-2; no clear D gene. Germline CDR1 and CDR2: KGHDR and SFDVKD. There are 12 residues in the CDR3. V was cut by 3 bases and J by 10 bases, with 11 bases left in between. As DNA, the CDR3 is TGTGCCACCAGTGATGGACCCAATGACTACACCTTC. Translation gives CATSDGPNDYTF.

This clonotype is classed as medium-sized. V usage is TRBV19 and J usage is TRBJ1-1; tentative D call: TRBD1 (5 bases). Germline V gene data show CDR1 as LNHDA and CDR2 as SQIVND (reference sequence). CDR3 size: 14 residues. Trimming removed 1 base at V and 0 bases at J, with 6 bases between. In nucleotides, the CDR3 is TGTGCCAGTAGTATAGGACAGATGAACACTGAAGCTTTCTTT. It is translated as CASSIGQMNTEAFF.

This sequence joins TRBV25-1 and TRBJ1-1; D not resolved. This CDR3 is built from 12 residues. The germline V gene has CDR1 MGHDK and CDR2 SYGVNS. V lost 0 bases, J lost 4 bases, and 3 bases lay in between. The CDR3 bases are TGTGCCAGCAGTGAATACGGCACTGAAGCTTTCTTT. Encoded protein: CASSEYGTEAFF.

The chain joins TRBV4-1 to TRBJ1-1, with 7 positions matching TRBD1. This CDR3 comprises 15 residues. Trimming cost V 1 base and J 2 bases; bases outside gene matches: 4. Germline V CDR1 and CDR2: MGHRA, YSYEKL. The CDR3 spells CASSQAGQVNTEAFF. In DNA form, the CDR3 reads TGCGCCAGCAGCCAAGCCGGACAGGTTAACACTGAAGCTTTCTTT.

The chain's CDR3 is CANLRTSGGANTQYF. DNA for the CDR3: TGTGCCAACCTTCGGACTAGCGGGGGGGCAAATACGCAGTATTTT. V and J are TRBV6-5 and TRBJ2-3; TRBD2 matches 15 bases. J was trimmed by 7 bases and V by 10 bases; bases with no gene match: 9. This CDR3 comprises 15 residues. CDR1 is MNHEY, CDR2 SVGAGI, per germline.

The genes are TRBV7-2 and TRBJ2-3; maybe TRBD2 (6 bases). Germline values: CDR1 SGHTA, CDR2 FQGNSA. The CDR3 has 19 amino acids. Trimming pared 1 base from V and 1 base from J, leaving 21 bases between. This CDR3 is CASSLEEVSGPDGTDTQYF. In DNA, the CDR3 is TGTGCCAGCAGCTTAGAAGAGGTGAGCGGGCCAGATGGCACAGATACGCAGTATTTT.

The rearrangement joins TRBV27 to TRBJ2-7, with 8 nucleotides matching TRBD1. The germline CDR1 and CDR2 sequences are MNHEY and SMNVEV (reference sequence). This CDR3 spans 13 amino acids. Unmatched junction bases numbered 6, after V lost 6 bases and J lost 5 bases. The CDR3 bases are TGTGCCAGCAGACCAGACAGGGGCCACGAGCAGTACTTC. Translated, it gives CASRPDRGHEQYF.

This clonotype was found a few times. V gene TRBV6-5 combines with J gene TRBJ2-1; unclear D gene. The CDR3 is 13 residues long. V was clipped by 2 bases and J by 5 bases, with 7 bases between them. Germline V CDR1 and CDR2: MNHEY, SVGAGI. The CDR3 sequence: CASSYGTDNEQFF. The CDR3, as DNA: TGTGCCAGCAGTTACGGCACAGACAATGAGCAGTTCTTC.

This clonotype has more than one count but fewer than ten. The CDR3 region has the DNA TGTGCCAGCAGTTTATCAAACCCGCACTATGGCTACACCTTC. Translated: CASSLSNPHYGYTF. The V and J genes are TRBV27 and TRBJ1-2; D gene uncertain. Germline CDR1 MNHEY, CDR2 SMNVEV (reference sequence). V lost 0 bases, J lost 3 bases, and 8 bases lay in between. CDR3 length equals 14 residues.

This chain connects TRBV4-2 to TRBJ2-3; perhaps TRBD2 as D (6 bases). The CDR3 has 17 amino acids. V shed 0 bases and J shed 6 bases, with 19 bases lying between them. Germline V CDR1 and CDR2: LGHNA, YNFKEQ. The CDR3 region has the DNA TGTGCCAGCAGCCAAGACACGGAGAGGGACTTACCCGATACGCAGTATTTT. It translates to CASSQDTERDLPDTQYF.

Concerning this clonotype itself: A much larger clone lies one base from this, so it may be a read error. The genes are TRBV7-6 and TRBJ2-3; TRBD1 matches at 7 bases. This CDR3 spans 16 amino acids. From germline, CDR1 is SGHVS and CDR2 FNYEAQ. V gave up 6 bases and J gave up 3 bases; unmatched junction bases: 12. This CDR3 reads CASRLSGQWATDTQYF. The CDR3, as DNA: TGTGCCAGCAGACTCTCGGGACAGTGGGCGACAGATACGCAGTATTTT.

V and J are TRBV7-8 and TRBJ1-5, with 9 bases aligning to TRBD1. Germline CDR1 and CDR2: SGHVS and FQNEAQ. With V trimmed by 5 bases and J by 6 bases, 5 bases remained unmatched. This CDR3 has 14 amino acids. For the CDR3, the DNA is TGTGCCAGCAGCCCTACACAGGGGGCTCAGCCCCAGCATTTT. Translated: CASSPTQGAQPQHF.

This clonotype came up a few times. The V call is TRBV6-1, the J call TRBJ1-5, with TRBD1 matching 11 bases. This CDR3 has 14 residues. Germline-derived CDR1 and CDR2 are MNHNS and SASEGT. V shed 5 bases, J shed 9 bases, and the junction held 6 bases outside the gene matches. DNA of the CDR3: TGTGCCAGCAGTCAGGACAGGGGGCCGCGGCCCCAGCATTTT. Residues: CASSQDRGPRPQHF.

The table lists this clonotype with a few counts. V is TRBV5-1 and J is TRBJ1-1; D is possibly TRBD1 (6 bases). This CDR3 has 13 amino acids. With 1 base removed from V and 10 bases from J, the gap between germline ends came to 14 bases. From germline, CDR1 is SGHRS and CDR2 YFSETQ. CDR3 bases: TGCGCCAGCAGCTTGACGACAGGCCCAAGAGCTTTCTTT. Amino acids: CASSLTTGPRAFF. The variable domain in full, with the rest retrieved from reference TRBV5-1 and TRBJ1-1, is KAGVTQTPRYLIKTRGQQVTLSCSPISGHRSVSWYQQTPGQGLQFLFEYFSETQRNKGNFPGRFSGRQFSNSRSEMNVSTLELGDSALYLCASSLTTGPRAFFGQGTRLTVV.

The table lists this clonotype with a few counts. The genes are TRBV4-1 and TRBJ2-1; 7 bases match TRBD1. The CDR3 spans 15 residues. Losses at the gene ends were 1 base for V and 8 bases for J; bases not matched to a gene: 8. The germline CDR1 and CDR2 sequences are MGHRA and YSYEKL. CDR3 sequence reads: CASSQVDRVLDEQFF. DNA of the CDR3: TGCGCCAGCAGCCAAGTAGACAGGGTGTTAGATGAGCAGTTCTTC.

The CDR3: CSARGSGGHPYEQYF. The CDR3 nucleotides read TGCAGTGCTAGGGGTAGCGGGGGCCACCCCTACGAGCAGTACTTC. The V call is TRBV20-1, the J call TRBJ2-7, with TRBD2 identical over 9 bases. Germline values: CDR1 DFQATT, CDR2 SNEGSKA (reference sequence). The CDR3 totals 15 residues. V was pared by 3 bases and J by 2 bases, with 8 bases of the junction left unmatched.

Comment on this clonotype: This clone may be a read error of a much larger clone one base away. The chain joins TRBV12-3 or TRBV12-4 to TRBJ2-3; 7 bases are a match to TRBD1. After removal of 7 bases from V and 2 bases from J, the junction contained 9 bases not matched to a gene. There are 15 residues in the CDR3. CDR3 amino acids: CASTTWDRDTDTQYF. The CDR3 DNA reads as TGTGCCAGCACCACTTGGGACAGAGACACAGATACGCAGTATTTT.

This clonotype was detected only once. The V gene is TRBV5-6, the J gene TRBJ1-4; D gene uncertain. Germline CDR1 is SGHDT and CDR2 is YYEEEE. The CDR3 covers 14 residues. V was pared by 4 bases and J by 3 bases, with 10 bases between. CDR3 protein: CASSPGDANEKLFF. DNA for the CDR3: TGTGCCAGCAGCCCCGGTGACGCTAATGAAAAACTGTTTTTT.